This TCR beta chain was recorded in a study of cytotoxic CD8 clonotypes in ibrutinib-treated CLL. Across the study: Included were 10 to 12 relapsed/refractory and some 15 treatment-naive patients, of whom 17 were IGHV unmutated. Partial responses numbered approximately 24 and complete responses 2; after a median about six years, 14 stayed remitted and around 12 progressed.

The table came from immunoSEQ multiplex PCR; TCRdb's copy has only in-frame clones and leaves some out. The sample carries under 300,000 clones, roughly 76% recorded once. General observations from the study: Sampling of sustained-remission and progressing patients occurred at differing times. The clonality went up when patients responded to ibrutinib and dropped back toward baseline at progression.

A word on this clone: What it binds is not known.

The clonotype was recovered from a human donor with chronic lymphocytic leukemia. Sample: PBMCs, taken at disease progression, from a patient treated with ibrutinib.

CDR3 DNA: TGCGCCAGCAGCTCTCCTCCGGACAGAGTTCCCTACGAGCAGTACTTC. Translated: CASSSPPDRVPYEQYF. V usage is TRBV5-1 and J usage is TRBJ2-7, with D possibly matching TRBD1 (6 bases). CDR1 SGHRS and CDR2 YFSETQ come from the germline V gene. This CDR3 spans 16 amino acids. Trimming left V 3 bases short and J 2 bases short, with 18 bases between.